This paragraph covers one T cell receptor beta chain sequence. With 6 bases removed from V and 11 bases from J, the gap between germline ends came to 14 bases. The CDR3 has 12 amino acids. Germline V gene data show CDR1 as MNHEY and CDR2 as SVGEGT. TCRdb redid the calling of the 5' RACE reads with MiXCR, one entry per CDR3 protein. The data show about 400,000 distinct CDR3 sequences, about an eighth seen once. This record belongs to a study of T-cell memory formation after mild COVID-19. For the study at large: Clusters were largely donor specific.

The specimen was PBMCs or a T cell subset sorted from them (not recorded which). The TCR comes from a man aged 18 to 29 who had mild COVID-19 (a few samples of this study predate the infection). Cell type and time point are not known. The chain recombines TRBV6-2 or TRBV6-3 with TRBJ1-5; D call uncertain. The CDR3 spells CASSPDPSSQHF. CDR3 nucleotides: TGTGCCAGCAGCCCGGACCCTTCTTCCCAGCATTTT.